Presented here are 21 T cell receptor beta chains from one specimen sequenced in a study of blood T cell repertoires in COVID-19 (dated by TCRdb to the early 2020s). Libraries were prepared through the immunoSEQ multiplex PCR assay. TCRdb stores this immuneACCESS table with in-frame sequences only. Part of the clones is absent; in the studies checked, under half of the shortfall reflects unresolved V genes, and no reason is known for the rest. Recorded for this sample are approximately 450,000 clones; around 87% of them occurred a single time. The ten largest clonotypes hold around 1.1% of the sample. The source material was PBMCs or T cells enriched from blood (not recorded which). Every receptor here comes from a man aged 30-40 years who had recovered from COVID-19.

The chain carries TRBV7-3 and TRBJ2-2, with 10 bases identical to TRBD2. CDR1 is SGHTA and CDR2 is FQGTGA in the germline V gene. The CDR3 covers 14 residues. Trimming took 5 bases from V and 6 from J; bases not matched to a gene: 3. CDR3 region: CASSLSGRAGELFF. The CDR3 coding sequence is TGTGCCAGCAGCCTAAGCGGGAGGGCCGGGGAGCTGTTTTTT.

J is TRBJ2-1 and V is TRBV23-1; possibly TRBD2 for D (5 bases). TRBV23-1 is an ORF, with its function uncertain. The CDR3 consists of 15 residues. V shed 0 bases and J shed 4 bases, with 10 bases lying between them. CDR3 nucleotides: TGCGCCAGCAGTCAATCCGCAGCGGTTTACAATGAGCAGTTCTTC. Translation gives CASSQSAAVYNEQFF.

The rearrangement uses TRBV3-1 (or the pseudogene TRBV3-2) and TRBJ2-5; maybe TRBD2 (5 bases). Trimming left V 1 base short and J 0 bases short, with 9 bases between. The CDR3 spans 15 residues. Germline V gene data show CDR1 as LGHDT and CDR2 as YNNKEL (reference sequence). The CDR3 loop is CASSQAPGNQETQYF. CDR3 coding DNA: TGTGCCAGCAGCCAAGCCCCGGGAAACCAAGAGACCCAGTACTTC.

The V gene is TRBV7-9, the J gene TRBJ1-2; the D is unclear. There are 14 residues in the CDR3. The germline V gene encodes CDR1 SEHNR and CDR2 FQNEAQ (reference sequence). The V gene lost 1 base and the J gene lost 0 bases, with 6 bases spanning the gap. CDR3 protein: CASSLVGANYGYTF. DNA of the CDR3: TGTGCCAGCAGCTTAGTAGGAGCTAACTATGGCTACACCTTC.

The chain carries TRBV9 and TRBJ2-3; D not resolved. Germline loops: CDR1 SGDLS, CDR2 YYNGEE. V was pared by 0 bases and J by 4 bases, with 15 bases between. CDR3 size: 16 residues. The CDR3 coding sequence is TGTGCCAGCAGCGTAGATCCCCGGCAGGTAGCAGATACGCAGTATTTT. This gives the protein CASSVDPRQVADTQYF.

This clone was seen a handful of times. The chain employs TRBV3-1 (or the pseudogene TRBV3-2) and TRBJ1-2, with D tentatively TRBD1 (6 bases). With 4 bases removed from V and 12 bases from J, the gap between germline ends came to 18 bases. The CDR3 sequence is 13 residues long. Germline loops: CDR1 LGHDT, CDR2 YNNKEL (reference sequence). CDR3 region: CASSLYVGGEDTF. The CDR3 DNA is TGTGCCAGCAGCCTTTACGTAGGGGGAGAGGACACCTTC.

This chain links TRBV6-5 with TRBJ1-1, with 7 bases aligning to TRBD1. Germline values: CDR1 MNHEY, CDR2 SVGAGI. With V trimmed by 4 bases and J by 5 bases, 10 bases remained unmatched. The CDR3 consists of 15 residues. This CDR3 reads CASSSDRQGGTEAFF. The CDR3, as DNA: TGTGCCAGCAGTTCAGATCGACAGGGAGGTACTGAAGCTTTCTTT.

This CDR3 is CASSHGPGDSGSRGYTF. Written as DNA, the CDR3 is TGTGCCAGCAGCCACGGCCCAGGGGACAGCGGGTCCCGGGGCTACACCTTC. V gene TRBV6-2 or TRBV6-3 combines with J gene TRBJ1-2, with 7 nucleotides matching TRBD1. CDR3 length: 17 residues. Germline V CDR1 and CDR2: MNHEY, SVGEGT. V shed 6 bases and J 8 bases; nucleotides not matched to a gene: 21.

The rearrangement links TRBV11-2 to TRBJ2-7; 7 bases are a match to TRBD2. Trimming removed 2 bases from V and 2 bases from J; junction bases left unmatched: 3. Per the germline V gene, CDR1 is SGHAT and CDR2 is FQNNGV. The CDR3 is 14 residues long. CDR3 nucleotides: TGTGCCAGCAGCTTAACGGGAGGTCCCTACGAGCAGTACTTC. Amino acids: CASSLTGGPYEQYF.

Details on this clone: A junction end diverges from the germline sequence, so it may reflect a read error. The J gene is TRBJ2-4, the V gene TRBV5-4; 7 bases line up with TRBD1. This CDR3 has 12 amino acids. The germline CDR1 and CDR2 sequences are SGHNT and YYREEE (reference sequence). CDR3 sequence reads: CASSSDRVRLDF. The CDR3 DNA reads as TGTGCCAGCAGTTCCGACAGGGTCCGCCTGGACTTC.

The V call is TRBV3-1 (or the pseudogene TRBV3-2), the J call TRBJ2-3, with 10 bases fitting TRBD2. The ends lost 3 bases at V and 2 bases at J; junction bases unmatched: 5. Germline lookup yields CDR1 LGHDT and CDR2 YNNKEL (reference sequence). The CDR3 length is 16 residues. The CDR3: CASSQALAGVTDTQYF. The CDR3 DNA follows: TGTGCCAGCAGCCAGGCGCTAGCGGGAGTCACAGATACGCAGTATTTT.

V is TRBV5-1 and J is TRBJ2-1; D gene ambiguous. The CDR3 sequence is 15 residues long. The V end was cut by 3 bases, the J end by 3 bases, with 13 bases between. Looked up from germline, CDR1 is SGHRS and CDR2 is YFSETQ. For the CDR3, the DNA is TGCGCCAGCAGCTCCTCCGAAGTCTACTACAATGAGCAGTTCTTC. It is translated as CASSSSEVYYNEQFF.

The V and J genes are TRBV7-2 and TRBJ2-7; 10 nucleotides line up with TRBD2. Losses at the gene ends were 6 bases for V and 1 base for J; bases not matched to a gene: 6. Germline-derived CDR1 and CDR2 are SGHTA and FQGNSA. CDR3 size: 15 residues. The CDR3 DNA sequence: TGTGCCAGCAGTATCACTAGCGGGACATCCTACGAGCAGTACTTC. Translating it yields CASSITSGTSYEQYF.

J is TRBJ1-1 and V is TRBV10-3; 7 positions agree with TRBD1. V lost 3 bases, J lost 5 bases, and 6 bases stayed unmatched. This CDR3 is built from 14 residues. Per the germline V gene, CDR1 is ENHRY and CDR2 is SYGVKD. Written as DNA, the CDR3 is TGTGCCATCAGTGACGGGGCGGGACAGACTGAAGCTTTCTTT. Encoded protein: CAISDGAGQTEAFF.

The chain uses TRBV5-8 and TRBJ2-1; 7 positions match TRBD2. This CDR3 spans 15 amino acids. Germline-derived CDR1 and CDR2 are SGHTS and YDEGEE. The J segment lost 3 bases and the V segment lost 5 bases, leaving 8 bases of the junction unmatched. The CDR3 protein is CASSQPTSNYNEQFF. The CDR3 nucleotides are TGTGCCAGCAGTCAACCGACTAGCAACTACAATGAGCAGTTCTTC. The entire variable domain, with the rest obtained from reference TRBV5-8 and TRBJ2-1, is as follows: EAGVTQSPTHLIKTRGQQATLRCSPISGHTSVYWYQQALGLGLQFLLWYDEGEERNRGNFPPRFSGRQFPNYSSELNVNALELEDSALYLCASSQPTSNYNEQFFGPGTRLTVL.

V and J are TRBV6-1 and TRBJ2-1; 11 positions match TRBD2. Germline V gene lookup returns CDR1 MNHNS and CDR2 SASEGT. This CDR3 has 20 amino acids. After removal of 6 bases from V and 0 bases from J, the junction contained 16 bases not matched to a gene. CDR3 amino acids: CASREKDVAGGPSSYNEQFF. CDR3 sequence (DNA): TGTGCCAGCAGGGAAAAGGATGTAGCGGGGGGGCCTAGCTCCTACAATGAGCAGTTCTTC.

J is TRBJ2-4 and V is TRBV4-1; D is possibly TRBD1 (6 bases). Germline lookup yields CDR1 MGHRA and CDR2 YSYEKL. Trimming took 0 bases from V and 2 from J, leaving 8 bases between them. The CDR3 is 15 residues long. CDR3 nucleotide sequence: TGCGCCAGCAGCCAAGACGACAGGCCCAAAAACATTCAGTACTTC. Encoded protein: CASSQDDRPKNIQYF.

The rearrangement joins TRBV7-9 to TRBJ1-6; weak D call: TRBD1 (6 bases). V lost 3 bases, J lost 14 bases, and 14 bases lay in between. Germline CDR1 SEHNR, CDR2 FQNEAQ (reference sequence). There are 13 residues in the CDR3. In DNA, the CDR3 is TGTGCCAGCAGCTTGGGACACCTGGCGGCCCTCCACTTT. It is translated as CASSLGHLAALHF.

J is TRBJ2-2 and V is TRBV2; D ambiguous. The CDR3 is 14 amino acids. Trimming took 6 bases from V and 5 from J, leaving 13 bases between them. In germline, CDR1 is SNHLY, CDR2 FYNNEI. The CDR3 bases are TGTGCCAGCAGGGCGTACGACAAGACCGGGGAGCTGTTTTTT. Amino acids: CASRAYDKTGELFF. Using reference TRBV2 and TRBJ2-2 for the parts outside the CDR3, the full variable domain is EPEVTQTPSHQVTQMGQEVILRCVPISNHLYFYWYRQILGQKVEFLVSFYNNEISEKSEIFDDQFSVERPDGSNFTLKIRSTKLEDSAMYFCASRAYDKTGELFFGEGSRLTVL.

The J gene is TRBJ1-5, the V gene TRBV18; 8 bases fit TRBD1. Trimming cost V 3 bases and J 8 bases; bases outside gene matches: 9. Germline values: CDR1 KGHSH, CDR2 LQKENI. This CDR3 region has 15 residues. Here the CDR3 reads CASSPGQGSLEPQHF. The CDR3 bases are TGTGCCAGCTCACCTGGACAGGGCTCATTAGAGCCCCAGCATTTT.

This clone was seen once. The CDR3 loop reads CASSKQTSAGETQYF. CDR3 DNA: TGTGCCAGCAGCAAACAGACTAGCGCAGGGGAGACCCAGTACTTC. The gene calls are TRBV11-2 and TRBJ2-5; 8 positions agree with TRBD2. V lost 5 bases, J lost 5 bases, and 10 bases stayed unmatched. This CDR3 region has 15 residues. CDR1 and CDR2 from the germline V gene are SGHAT and FQNNGV.